The clone carrying this T cell receptor (beta chain) was counted many times. The data are from a study of T-cell reconstitution after alpha-beta-depleted transplantation in children. The CDR3 is 14 amino acids. V was shortened by 10 bases and J by 0 bases, with 12 bases between the two germline ends. From germline, CDR1 is MNHNS and CDR2 SASEGT. Preparation of the TCRbeta library was carried out with unique molecular identifiers. TCRdb analysed the PCR reads with MiXCR anew, one entry per CDR3 protein. This sample yields about 610,000 distinct CDR3 sequences, of which about 10% are seen a single time; about 4% belongs to the top ten.

This TCR derives from a human donor who donated a stem cell graft to a child with acute myeloid leukemia. The sample consisted of PBMCs from the stem cell graft donor, taken from the stem cell graft. The chain is built from TRBV6-1 and TRBJ2-2, with D perhaps matching TRBD1 (6 bases). For the CDR3, the DNA is TGTGCCATTCAATGGACAGCGAACACCGGGGAGCTGTTTTTT. This sequence encodes CAIQWTANTGELFF.